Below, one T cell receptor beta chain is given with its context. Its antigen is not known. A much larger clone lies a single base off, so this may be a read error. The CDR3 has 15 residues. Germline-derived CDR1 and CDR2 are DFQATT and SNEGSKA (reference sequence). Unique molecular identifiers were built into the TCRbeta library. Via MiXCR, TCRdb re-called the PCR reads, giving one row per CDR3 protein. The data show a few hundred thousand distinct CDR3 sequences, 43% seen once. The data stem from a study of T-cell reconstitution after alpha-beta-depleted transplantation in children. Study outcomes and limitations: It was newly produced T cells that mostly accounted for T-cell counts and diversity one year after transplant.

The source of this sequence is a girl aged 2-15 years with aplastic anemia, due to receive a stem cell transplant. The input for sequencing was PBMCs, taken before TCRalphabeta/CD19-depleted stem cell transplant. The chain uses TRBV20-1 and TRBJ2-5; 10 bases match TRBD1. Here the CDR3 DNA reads TGCTGTGCTCGACGACAGGGGGCCCTCCAAGAGACCCAGTACTTC. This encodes CCARRQGALQETQYF.